The 18 T cell receptor beta chains presented below share a single source sample, sequenced in a study of T-cell reconstitution after alpha-beta-depleted transplantation in children. Unique molecular identifiers were used to barcode this TCRbeta library. TCRdb re-derived calls from the PCR reads in MiXCR, one entry per CDR3 protein. The repertoire holds 120,000 or so distinct CDR3 sequences, with 10% as singletons. Sequenced here: PBMCs from the stem cell graft donor, sampled from the stem cell graft. Receptor source: a human donor who donated a stem cell graft to a child with acute lymphoblastic leukemia.

This clonotype was seen many times. This sequence joins TRBV27 and TRBJ2-7; D is possibly TRBD2 (6 bases). The length of the CDR3 is 11 residues. In germline, CDR1 is MNHEY, CDR2 SMNVEV (reference sequence). This CDR3 is CTSGTQLEQYF. CDR3 DNA: TGTACCTCCGGGACTCAACTCGAGCAGTACTTC.

Ten or more counts support this clonotype. This chain joins TRBV5-6 and TRBJ2-1; 7 nucleotides line up with TRBD2. The CDR3 loop spans 14 amino acids. The ends lost 3 bases at V and 4 bases at J; junction bases unmatched: 4. Germline lookup yields CDR1 SGHDT and CDR2 YYEEEE. CDR3 protein: CASSSGLGYNEQFF. DNA for the CDR3: TGTGCCAGCAGCTCAGGACTAGGGTACAATGAGCAGTTCTTC.

The sample holds many counts of this clonotype. V is TRBV6-2 or TRBV6-3 and J is TRBJ2-1; the match to TRBD1 covers 7 bases. J was trimmed by 13 bases and V by 0 bases; bases with no gene match: 6. The CDR3 contains 13 residues. Germline V lookup: CDR1 MNHEY, CDR2 SVGEGT. The CDR3, as DNA: TGTGCCAGCAGTTACTCGAGAGGGACAGACCAGTTCTTC. Encoded protein: CASSYSRGTDQFF.

This clonotype was counted at least ten times. V and J are TRBV9 and TRBJ2-7, with 8 bases matching TRBD2. J was trimmed by 0 bases and V by 4 bases; bases with no gene match: 6. The CDR3 extends over 15 amino acids. Per the germline V gene, CDR1 is SGDLS and CDR2 is YYNGEE. The CDR3 nucleotides read TGTGCCAGCAGCCCCGGTAGCGGGAACTCCTACGAGCAGTACTTC. This encodes CASSPGSGNSYEQYF.

In this sample, this clonotype turned up a few times. The V call is TRBV11-3, the J call TRBJ2-1; 7 positions match TRBD2. Germline CDR1 SGHNT, CDR2 YENEEA. The CDR3 runs 13 residues. Trimming cost V 5 bases and J 3 bases; bases outside gene matches: 1. The CDR3: CASSGLDYNEQFF. The CDR3 DNA reads as TGTGCCAGCAGCGGACTAGACTACAATGAGCAGTTCTTC.

This clonotype occurred many times. J is TRBJ1-5 and V is TRBV4-3; unclear D gene. V lost 0 bases, J lost 9 bases, and 12 bases lay in between. This CDR3 is 14 amino acids long. Germline loops: CDR1 LGHNA, CDR2 YSLEER. The CDR3 here is CASSQDPADGPQHF. DNA of the CDR3: TGCGCCAGCAGCCAAGATCCCGCGGACGGGCCCCAGCATTTT.

This clonotype was seen ten or more times. For the CDR3, the DNA is TGCAGTGCTAGACGGTCTTTGTCGTCACCCCTCCACTTT. Its translation is CSARRSLSSPLHF. The chain couples TRBV20-1 to TRBJ1-6; no clear D. The V end lost 2 bases, the J end lost 10 bases, and 12 bases lay between the germline ends. The CDR3 loop spans 13 amino acids. The germline CDR1 and CDR2 sequences are DFQATT and SNEGSKA (reference sequence).

This clonotype was counted many times. The chain employs TRBV3-1 and TRBJ2-6; D is ambiguous. In germline, CDR1 is LGHDT, CDR2 YNNKEL (reference sequence). The CDR3 covers 13 residues. V was trimmed by 6 bases and J by 2 bases, leaving 5 bases between them. CDR3 in DNA: TGTGCCAGCAGGGGGACTGGGGCCAACGTCCTGACTTTC. This sequence encodes CASRGTGANVLTF.

This clonotype was recorded many times. V is TRBV27 and J is TRBJ1-1; 7 positions match TRBD1. Germline CDR1 and CDR2: MNHEY and SMNVEV (reference sequence). The CDR3 runs to 13 residues. Unmatched junction bases numbered 4, after V lost 5 bases and J lost 4 bases. CDR3 coding DNA: TGTGCCAGCAGTCCGACAGGGAGCACTGAAGCTTTCTTT. Encoded protein: CASSPTGSTEAFF.

This clonotype was seen many times. The chain employs TRBV15 and TRBJ2-5, with TRBD2 matching 8 bases. The trim removed 2 bases at V and 5 bases at J, leaving 10 bases unmatched. This CDR3 is built from 16 residues. Germline V gene sequence: CDR1 LNHNV, CDR2 YYDKDF (reference sequence). CDR3 in amino acids: CATSRSLAGWGETQYF. The CDR3 nucleotides read TGTGCCACCAGCAGAAGTTTAGCGGGGTGGGGGGAGACCCAGTACTTC. Supplemented by reference TRBV15 and TRBJ2-5, the full variable domain reads DAMVIQNPRYQVTQFGKPVTLSCSQTLNHNVMYWYQQKSSQAPKLLFHYYDKDFNNEADTPDNFQSRRPNTSFCFLDIRSPGLGDTAMYLCATSRSLAGWGETQYFGPGTRLLVL.

This clonotype has a count of ten or more. The chain uses TRBV7-2 and TRBJ2-7, with D perhaps given as TRBD1 or TRBD2 (5 bases each). Germline CDR1 SGHTA, CDR2 FQGNSA. Trimming left V 5 bases short and J 3 bases short, with 8 bases between. The length of the CDR3 is 12 residues. For the CDR3, the DNA is TGTGCCAGCAGCCGGGACCACTACGAGCAGTACTTC. This gives the protein CASSRDHYEQYF.

This clonotype was picked up a small number of times. The chain carries TRBV11-3 and TRBJ2-1; TRBD2 agrees at 15 bases. Germline trimming cut 5 bases from V and 10 bases from J; bases unmatched to any gene: 3. This CDR3 spans 14 amino acids. The germline gives CDR1 SGHNT, CDR2 YENEEA. DNA for the CDR3: TGTGCCAGCAGCCTGGGACTAGCGGGAGGAGAGCAGTTCTTC. It yields the protein CASSLGLAGGEQFF.

The chain uses TRBV7-8 and TRBJ2-3; possible D gene TRBD2, 5 bases. CDR1 and CDR2 from the germline V gene are SGHVS and FQNEAQ. This CDR3 is built from 14 residues. Between the trimmed V and J ends, which lost 2 bases and 3 bases, there was a span of 9 bases. CDR3 nucleotides: TGTGCCAGCAGCTTATTTGGACTGACAGATACGCAGTATTTT. Translated, it gives CASSLFGLTDTQYF.

This clonotype has at least ten counts. V is TRBV7-8 and J is TRBJ1-5, with TRBD1 as a possible D gene (6 bases). The CDR3 loop spans 15 amino acids. Germline-derived CDR1 and CDR2 are SGHVS and FQNEAQ. V was clipped by 2 bases and J by 4 bases, with 12 bases between them. Here the CDR3 DNA reads TGTGCCAGCAGCTTAACGATGGACAGTAATCAGCCCCAGCATTTT. Translated, it gives CASSLTMDSNQPQHF. Together with reference TRBV7-8 and TRBJ1-5, the CDR3 gives the full variable domain: GAGVSQSPRYKVAKRGQDVALRCDPISGHVSLFWYQQALGQGPEFLTYFQNEAQLDKSGLPSDRFFAERPEGSVSTLKIQRTQQEDSAVYLCASSLTMDSNQPQHFGDGTRLSIL.

In this sample, this clonotype turned up many times. This chain connects TRBV12-3 or TRBV12-4 to TRBJ2-1; 12 bases line up with TRBD2. The CDR3 has 14 residues. The V segment lost 7 bases and the J segment 7 bases; nucleotides outside the gene matches: 5. In nucleotides, the CDR3 is TGTGCCAGCACCCTAGCGGGAGGGCCTAATGAGCAGTTCTTC. It yields the protein CASTLAGGPNEQFF.

This clonotype was detected ten times or more. The CDR3 sequence is CASTRLAGPYNEQFF. As DNA, the CDR3 is TGTGCCAGCACCAGACTAGCGGGACCTTACAATGAGCAGTTCTTC. V and J are TRBV6-5 and TRBJ2-1, with TRBD2 matching 11 bases. CDR3 length: 15 amino acids. Germline CDR1 reads MNHEY; CDR2 reads SVGAGI. The V segment lost 7 bases and the J segment 4 bases; nucleotides outside the gene matches: 6.

This clonotype was recorded many times. The J gene is TRBJ1-5, the V gene TRBV7-9, with D maybe TRBD1 (6 bases). Germline CDR1 and CDR2: SEHNR and FQNEAQ (reference sequence). CDR3 size: 14 residues. V was shortened by 5 bases and J by 6 bases, with 14 bases between the two germline ends. CDR3 nucleotide sequence: TGTGCCAGCAGCGGAGGGGGGGCAGGTCAGCCCCAGCATTTT. This codes for CASSGGGAGQPQHF.

This clonotype was picked up many times. The chain recombines TRBV5-1 with TRBJ1-4; no definite D call. CDR1 SGHRS and CDR2 YFSETQ come from the germline V gene. CDR3 length: 15 amino acids. V lost 4 bases, J lost 2 bases, and 12 bases lay in between. The CDR3 region is CASSIVGNTNEKLFF. The CDR3 DNA sequence: TGCGCCAGCAGCATAGTAGGGAACACTAATGAAAAACTGTTTTTT.